This T cell receptor beta chain was found in a study of T cell repertoires in cytomegalovirus infection. Whole-study results and caveats: HLA-C-restricted TCR beta clonotypes specific for CMV led the ex vivo response.

The germline V gene encodes CDR1 LNHDA and CDR2 SQIVND (reference sequence). The CDR3 runs 13 residues. Trimming pared 5 bases from V and 5 bases from J, leaving 10 bases between. Worth noting for this clonotype: Its specificity is unknown.

Using its own MiXCR run on the reads, TCRdb lists one record per CDR3 protein. The sample lists 900,000 to 950,000 distinct CDR3 sequences, approximately 31% occurring once. Sequencing used cultured CD8+ T cells from PBMCs, obtained from culture after CMV antigen stimulation. The J gene is TRBJ2-1, the V gene TRBV19, with no clear D. The receptor's source is a human donor in good health (CMV status not recorded). Some clones in this sample may be carry-over from other donors' samples. CDR3 sequence reads: CASSEDGNNEQFF. The CDR3 DNA reads as TGTGCCAGTAGTGAGGACGGAAACAATGAGCAGTTCTTC.